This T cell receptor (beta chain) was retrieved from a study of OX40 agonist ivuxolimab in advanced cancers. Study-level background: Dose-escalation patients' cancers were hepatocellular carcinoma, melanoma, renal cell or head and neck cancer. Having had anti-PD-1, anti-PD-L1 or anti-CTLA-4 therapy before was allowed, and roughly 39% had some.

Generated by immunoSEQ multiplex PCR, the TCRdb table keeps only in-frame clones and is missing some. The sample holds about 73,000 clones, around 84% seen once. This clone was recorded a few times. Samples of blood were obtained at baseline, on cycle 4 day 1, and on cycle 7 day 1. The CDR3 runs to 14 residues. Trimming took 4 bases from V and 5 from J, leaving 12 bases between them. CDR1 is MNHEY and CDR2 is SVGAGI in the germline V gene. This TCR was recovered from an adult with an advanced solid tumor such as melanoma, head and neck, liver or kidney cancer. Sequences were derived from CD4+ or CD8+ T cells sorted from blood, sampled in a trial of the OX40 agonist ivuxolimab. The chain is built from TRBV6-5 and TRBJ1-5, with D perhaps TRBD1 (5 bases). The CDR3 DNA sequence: TGTGCCAGCAGTTCCAGGACAACTGATCAGCCCCAGCATTTT. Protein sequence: CASSSRTTDQPQHF.